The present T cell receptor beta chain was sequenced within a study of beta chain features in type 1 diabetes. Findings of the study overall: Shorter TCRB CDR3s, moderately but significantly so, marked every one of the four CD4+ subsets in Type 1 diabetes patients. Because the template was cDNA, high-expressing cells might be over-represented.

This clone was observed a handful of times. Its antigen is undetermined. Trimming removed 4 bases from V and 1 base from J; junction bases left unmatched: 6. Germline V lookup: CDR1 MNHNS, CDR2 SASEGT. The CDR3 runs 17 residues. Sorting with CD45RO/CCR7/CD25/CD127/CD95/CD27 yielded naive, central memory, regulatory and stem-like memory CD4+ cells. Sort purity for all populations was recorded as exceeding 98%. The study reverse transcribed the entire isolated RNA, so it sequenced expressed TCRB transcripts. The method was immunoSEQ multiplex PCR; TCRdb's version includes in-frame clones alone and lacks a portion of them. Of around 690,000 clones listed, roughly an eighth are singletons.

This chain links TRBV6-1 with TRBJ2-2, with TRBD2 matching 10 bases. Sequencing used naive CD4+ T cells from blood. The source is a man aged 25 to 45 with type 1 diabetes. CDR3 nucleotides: TGTGCCAGCAGTGCACACGGACTAGCGGAGAACACCGGGGAGCTGTTTTTT. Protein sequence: CASSAHGLAENTGELFF.